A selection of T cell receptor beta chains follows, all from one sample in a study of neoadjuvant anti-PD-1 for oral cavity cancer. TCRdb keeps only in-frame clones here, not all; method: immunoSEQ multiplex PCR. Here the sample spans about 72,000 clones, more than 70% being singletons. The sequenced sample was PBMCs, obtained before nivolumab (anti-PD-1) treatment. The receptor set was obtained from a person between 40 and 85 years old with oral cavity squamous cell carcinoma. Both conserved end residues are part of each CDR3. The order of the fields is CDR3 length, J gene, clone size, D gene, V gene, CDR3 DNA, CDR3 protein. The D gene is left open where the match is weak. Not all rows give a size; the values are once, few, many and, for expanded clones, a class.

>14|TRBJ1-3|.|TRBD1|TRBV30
TGTGCCTGGACGGGGACAGGGAAAGGAAACACCATATATTTT
CAWTGTGKGNTIYF
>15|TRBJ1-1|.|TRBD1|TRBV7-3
TGTGCCAGCAGTCCGAACGGACAGGGGGGCACTGAAGCTTTCTTT
CASSPNGQGGTEAFF
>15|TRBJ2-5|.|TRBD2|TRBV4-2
TGTGCCAGCAGCCCCAAGGCGGGGGGTCGAGAGACCCAGTACTTC
CASSPKAGGRETQYF
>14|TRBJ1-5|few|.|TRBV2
TGTGCCAGCAGTGGGACAGAGCCGAATCAGCCCCAGCATTTT
CASSGTEPNQPQHF
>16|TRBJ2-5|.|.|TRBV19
TGTGCCAGTAGTTTCCTAAGGGGGAGGGCCGTTGAGACCCAGTACTTC
CASSFLRGRAVETQYF
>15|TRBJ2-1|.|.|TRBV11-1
TGTGCCAGCAGCTCCCTTGGACCAATTTACAATGAGCAGTTCTTC
CASSSLGPIYNEQFF
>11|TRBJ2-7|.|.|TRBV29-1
TGCAGCGTCCAAGGGGCCTACGAGCAGTACTTC
CSVQGAYEQYF
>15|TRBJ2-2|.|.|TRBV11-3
TGTGCCAGCAGCGGAGCAGGGGACAACACCGGGGAGCTGTTTTTT
CASSGAGDNTGELFF
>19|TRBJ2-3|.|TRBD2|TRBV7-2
TGTGCCAGCAGCTTACACCCCCCCGGACTAGCGGGGGGACGGGATACGCAGTATTTT
CASSLHPPGLAGGRDTQYF
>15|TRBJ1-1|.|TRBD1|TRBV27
TGTGCCAGCAGTTTATTCTTTGACAGGGCCACTGAAGCTTTCTTT
CASSLFFDRATEAFF
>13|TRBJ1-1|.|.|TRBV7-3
TGTGCCAGCAGCACACAAGAGAACACTGAAGCTTTCTTT
CASSTQENTEAFF
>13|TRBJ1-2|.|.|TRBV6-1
TGTGCCAGCAGTGAGGGGACCCAGTATGGCTACACCTTC
CASSEGTQYGYTF
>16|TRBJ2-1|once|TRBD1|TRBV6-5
TGTGCCAGCAGTTACCAGGGGACAGGCCCCTACAATGAGCAGTTCTTC
CASSYQGTGPYNEQFF
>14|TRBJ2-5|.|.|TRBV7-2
TGTGCCAGCAGCTCACCCTCCGGGAAAGAGACCCAGTACTTC
CASSSPSGKETQYF
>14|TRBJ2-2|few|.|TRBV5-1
TGCGCCAGCAGTCCTCATCCAATGGACGGGGAGCTGTTTTTT
CASSPHPMDGELFF
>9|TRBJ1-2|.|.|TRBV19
TGTGCCAGTAGTAATGGCTACACCTTC
CASSNGYTF
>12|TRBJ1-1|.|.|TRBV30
TGTGCCTCATCACAGGGGAACACTGAAGCTTTCTTT
CASSQGNTEAFF
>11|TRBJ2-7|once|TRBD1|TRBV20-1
TGCAGTGGACAGGGTTACTACGAGCAGTACTTC
CSGQGYYEQYF
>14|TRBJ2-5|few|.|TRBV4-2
TGTGCCAGCAGCCAAGTCGGGAGTGAGGAGACCCAGTACTTC
CASSQVGSEETQYF
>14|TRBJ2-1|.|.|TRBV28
TGTGCCAGCGAAGGACAGAGCTCCTACAATGAGCAGTTCTTC
CASEGQSSYNEQFF
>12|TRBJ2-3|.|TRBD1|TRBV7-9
TGTGCCAGCAGCCGACAGGGAGATACGCAGTATTTT
CASSRQGDTQYF
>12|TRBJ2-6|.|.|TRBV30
TGTGCCTGGACCCTTCTGGCCAACGTCCTGACTTTC
CAWTLLANVLTF
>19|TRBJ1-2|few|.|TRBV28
TGTGCCAGCAGTTCACCGCTCAGGGACAAGCCTTATAAGAACTATGGCTACACCTTC
CASSSPLRDKPYKNYGYTF
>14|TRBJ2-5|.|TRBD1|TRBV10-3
TGTGCCATCAAAGAGGACAGGGGCCAAGAGACCCAGTACTTC
CAIKEDRGQETQYF
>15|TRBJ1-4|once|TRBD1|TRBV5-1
TGCGCCAGCAGATGGTCGGGACAGGGTAATGAAAAACTGTTTTTT
CASRWSGQGNEKLFF
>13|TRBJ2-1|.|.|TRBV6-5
TGTGCCAGCAGTTACGGAGGATACAATGAGCAGTTCTTC
CASSYGGYNEQFF
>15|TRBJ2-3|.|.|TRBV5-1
TGCGCCAGCAGCTTCGACAGAGCCCGCACAGATACGCAGTATTTT
CASSFDRARTDTQYF
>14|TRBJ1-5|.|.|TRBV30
TGTGCCTGGAGCTCTCTGGGGGGTAGTCAGCCCCAGCATTTT
CAWSSLGGSQPQHF
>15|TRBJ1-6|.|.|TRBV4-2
TGTGCCAGCAGCCAAGAAGGGCCCTATAATTCACCCCTCCACTTT
CASSQEGPYNSPLHF
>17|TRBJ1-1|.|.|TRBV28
TGTGCCAGCACTGTTTTTGGCCTTCGAAAATCGAACACTGAAGCTTTCTTT
CASTVFGLRKSNTEAFF
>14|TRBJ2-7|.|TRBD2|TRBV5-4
TGTGCCAGCACCAGAGCGGGGGCGAAAGACGAGCAGTACTTC
CASTRAGAKDEQYF
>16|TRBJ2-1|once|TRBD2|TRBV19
TGTGCCAGTAGTATAGGGTCTAGCGGGAGTTACAATGAGCAGTTCTTC
CASSIGSSGSYNEQFF
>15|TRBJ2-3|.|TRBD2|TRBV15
TGTGCCACCAGTGAGACTAGCGGGAGGACAGATACGCAGTATTTT
CATSETSGRTDTQYF
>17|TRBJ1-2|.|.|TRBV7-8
TGTGCCAGCAGCCCCCGGACATCCCGTCATGGGGGCTATGGCTACACCTTC
CASSPRTSRHGGYGYTF
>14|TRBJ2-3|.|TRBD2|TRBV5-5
TGTGCCAGCAGCTTAAGGACTAGCGCAGATACGCAGTATTTT
CASSLRTSADTQYF
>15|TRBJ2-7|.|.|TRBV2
TGTGCCAGCAGTGACGGGGTAAATGAAGCCTACGAGCAGTACTTC
CASSDGVNEAYEQYF
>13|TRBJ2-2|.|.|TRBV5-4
TGTGCCTTTAAGAGGGAGGACACCGGGGAGCTGTTTTTT
CAFKREDTGELFF
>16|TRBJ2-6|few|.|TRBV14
TGTGCCAACGACGGCGGATTAAACTCTGGGGCCAACGTCCTGACTTTC
CANDGGLNSGANVLTF
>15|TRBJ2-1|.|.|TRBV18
TGTGCCAGCTCACCAGGGTCTAGCTCCTACAATGAGCAGTTCTTC
CASSPGSSSYNEQFF
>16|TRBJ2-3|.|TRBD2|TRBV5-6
TGTGCCAGCAGCGTACGGACTAGCGGGAGGGTAGATACGCAGTATTTT
CASSVRTSGRVDTQYF
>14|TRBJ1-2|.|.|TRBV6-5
TGTGCCAGCAGTTACAAGGGATCTAACTATGGCTACACCTTC
CASSYKGSNYGYTF
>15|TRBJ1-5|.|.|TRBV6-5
TGTGCCAGCAGGGTATACAGGGATAGCAATCAGCCCCAGCATTTT
CASRVYRDSNQPQHF
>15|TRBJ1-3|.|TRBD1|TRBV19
TGTGCCAGTAGTAGGACAGGGGCCAACGGAAACACCATATATTTT
CASSRTGANGNTIYF
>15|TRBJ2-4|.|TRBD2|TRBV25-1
TGTGCCAGCAGTGAAGGTGGGAGGGCCGGGAACATTCAGTACTTC
CASSEGGRAGNIQYF
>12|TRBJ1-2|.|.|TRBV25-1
TGTGCCAGCACCGAGAGGGGCTATGGCTACACCTTC
CASTERGYGYTF
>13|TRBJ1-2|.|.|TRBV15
TGTGCCACCAGCAGAGATCTCGAGCATGGCTACACCTTC
CATSRDLEHGYTF
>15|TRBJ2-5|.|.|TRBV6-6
TGTGCCAGCAAGGTAGCCCCCATGAGAAGGGAGACCCAGTACTTC
CASKVAPMRRETQYF
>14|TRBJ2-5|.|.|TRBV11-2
TGTGCCAGCAGCCTAAGGACGGCCCAAGAGACCCAGTACTTC
CASSLRTAQETQYF
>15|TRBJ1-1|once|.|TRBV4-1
TGCGCCAGCAGCCAGGGAAGCGGGATGAACACTGAAGCTTTCTTT
CASSQGSGMNTEAFF